These 13 T cell receptor beta chains originate from one sample sequenced in a study of T cell repertoires in cytomegalovirus infection. TCRdb independently ran MiXCR on the reads; one entry per CDR3 protein. The data contain roughly 320,000 distinct CDR3 sequences, about 9.2% of them singletons. Sequenced sample: PBMCs. These receptors were taken from a human donor in good health (CMV status not recorded). Some clones in this sample may be carry-over from other donors' samples.

This clonotype was counted ten times or more. J is TRBJ2-3 and V is TRBV24-1; D remains ambiguous. The germline V gene encodes CDR1 KGHDR and CDR2 SFDVKD. With 5 bases removed from V and 6 bases from J, the gap between germline ends came to 11 bases. The CDR3 is 13 amino acids. CDR3 amino acids: CATSGGSLDTQYF. The CDR3 bases are TGTGCCACCAGTGGCGGTAGCTTGGATACGCAGTATTTT.

This clonotype appeared many times. The chain recombines TRBV25-1 with TRBJ1-2; the match to TRBD1 covers 7 bases. CDR3 length: 15 amino acids. J was trimmed by 0 bases and V by 6 bases; bases with no gene match: 7. Germline V lookup: CDR1 MGHDK, CDR2 SYGVNS. Here the CDR3 reads CASSRPGTANYGYTF. In nucleotides, the CDR3 is TGTGCCAGCAGCCGTCCCGGGACAGCTAACTATGGCTACACCTTC.

This clonotype was counted at least ten times. The V and J genes are TRBV19 and TRBJ1-3; D unclear. Germline CDR1 is LNHDA and CDR2 is SQIVND (reference sequence). V lost 3 bases and J 0 bases, leaving 9 bases between the germline ends. The CDR3 has 15 amino acids. The CDR3 DNA sequence: TGTGCCAGTAGTATCCTCGGTAGCTCTGGAAACACCATATATTTT. It codes for CASSILGSSGNTIYF.

At least ten counts were recorded for this clonotype. This chain joins TRBV28 and TRBJ2-5, with a possible D match to TRBD2 (6 bases). CDR3 length: 13 residues. V was shortened by 7 bases and J by 6 bases, with 15 bases between the two germline ends. Germline CDR1 is MDHEN and CDR2 is SYDVKM. Written as DNA, the CDR3 is TGTGCCAGCACCTTCCAGGGCGGGAAGACCCAGTACTTC. Translating it yields CASTFQGGKTQYF.

This clonotype was counted ten times or more. The rearrangement uses TRBV14 and TRBJ1-2, with 9 bases that match TRBD1. The V gene's germline CDR1 is SGHDN and CDR2 FVKESK. The J segment lost 4 bases and the V segment lost 1 base, leaving 4 bases of the junction unmatched. CDR3 length equals 15 residues. For the CDR3, the DNA is TGTGCCAGCAGCCAAGTTGCGGACAGGGGCTATGGCTACACCTTC. It is translated as CASSQVADRGYGYTF.

In its sample, this clonotype was seen a few times. The chain combines TRBV29-1 with TRBJ1-1, with 8 bases identical to TRBD1. The J segment lost 1 base and the V segment lost 7 bases, leaving 11 bases of the junction unmatched. The V gene's germline CDR1 is SQVTM and CDR2 ANQGSEA. The CDR3 is 15 amino acids. The CDR3 here is CSAFRYTGGNTEAFF. Here the CDR3 DNA reads TGCAGCGCCTTTAGATACACAGGGGGGAACACTGAAGCTTTCTTT.

This clonotype was observed at least ten times. The germline gene is not matched at one end of the junction; a read error may be the cause. J is TRBJ2-7 and V is TRBV20-1; the D gene is possibly TRBD2 (6 bases). This CDR3 region has 14 residues. From germline, CDR1 is DFQATT and CDR2 SNEGSKA (reference sequence). The CDR3 nucleotides read TGCAGTGCTCGAGATCGACTAGGACTCTACGAGCAGTACTTC. It codes for CSARDRLGLYEQYF.

This clonotype was counted a few times. The rearrangement links TRBV20-1 to TRBJ1-6, with D possibly being TRBD1 (5 bases). The CDR3 totals 17 residues. Germline V gives CDR1 DFQATT, CDR2 SNEGSKA (reference sequence). V lost 1 base and J lost 1, with 14 bases in between. CDR3 region: CSARVGTHQSYNSPLHF. As DNA, the CDR3 is TGCAGTGCTAGAGTTGGGACTCACCAATCCTATAATTCACCCCTCCACTTT.

In this sample, this clonotype turned up a few times. The J gene is TRBJ2-5, the V gene TRBV27, with TRBD2 identical over 7 bases. Germline loops: CDR1 MNHEY, CDR2 SMNVEV (reference sequence). This CDR3 region has 17 residues. Germline trimming cut 5 bases from V and 4 bases from J; bases unmatched to any gene: 16. This chain's CDR3 is CASSQPGEGEYRETQYF. The CDR3 nucleotides are TGTGCCAGCAGTCAACCCGGGGAGGGAGAGTACCGAGAGACCCAGTACTTC.

The chain recombines TRBV11-2 with TRBJ2-3; D may be TRBD2 (5 bases). The CDR3 sequence is 15 residues long. Looked up from germline, CDR1 is SGHAT and CDR2 is FQNNGV. Trimming cost V 2 bases and J 1 base, with 10 bases left between them. The CDR3 sequence: CASSLRAGRTDTQYF. For the CDR3, the DNA is TGTGCCAGCAGCTTAAGGGCGGGCCGCACAGATACGCAGTATTTT.

This clonotype was seen ten or more times. The chain joins TRBV7-3 to TRBJ2-2, with 7 nucleotides matching TRBD1. Germline-derived CDR1 and CDR2 are SGHTA and FQGTGA. The junction had 3 bases not matched to a gene; V was cut back by 5 bases and J by 3 bases. CDR3 length: 14 residues. This CDR3 is CASSQQGYTGELFF. The CDR3 nucleotides read TGTGCCAGCAGCCAACAGGGGTACACCGGGGAGCTGTTTTTT.

This chain connects TRBV20-1 to TRBJ2-1; D remains ambiguous. CDR3 length: 11 residues. Germline V lookup: CDR1 DFQATT, CDR2 SNEGSKA (reference sequence). Trimming shortened V by 4 bases and J by 9 bases, and 10 bases separated the two germline ends. CDR3 residues: CSATTSSEQFF. The CDR3 coding sequence is TGCAGTGCTACCACGAGCAGTGAGCAGTTCTTC.

This clonotype was recorded at least ten times. V gene TRBV28 combines with J gene TRBJ1-6; D is unresolved. The CDR3 has 14 residues. Germline V CDR1 and CDR2: MDHEN, SYDVKM. The V end was cut by 3 bases, the J end by 6 bases, with 9 bases between. CDR3 in DNA: TGTGCCAGCAGTTTTGGGAGTCGTAATTCACCCCTCCACTTT. Protein: CASSFGSRNSPLHF.